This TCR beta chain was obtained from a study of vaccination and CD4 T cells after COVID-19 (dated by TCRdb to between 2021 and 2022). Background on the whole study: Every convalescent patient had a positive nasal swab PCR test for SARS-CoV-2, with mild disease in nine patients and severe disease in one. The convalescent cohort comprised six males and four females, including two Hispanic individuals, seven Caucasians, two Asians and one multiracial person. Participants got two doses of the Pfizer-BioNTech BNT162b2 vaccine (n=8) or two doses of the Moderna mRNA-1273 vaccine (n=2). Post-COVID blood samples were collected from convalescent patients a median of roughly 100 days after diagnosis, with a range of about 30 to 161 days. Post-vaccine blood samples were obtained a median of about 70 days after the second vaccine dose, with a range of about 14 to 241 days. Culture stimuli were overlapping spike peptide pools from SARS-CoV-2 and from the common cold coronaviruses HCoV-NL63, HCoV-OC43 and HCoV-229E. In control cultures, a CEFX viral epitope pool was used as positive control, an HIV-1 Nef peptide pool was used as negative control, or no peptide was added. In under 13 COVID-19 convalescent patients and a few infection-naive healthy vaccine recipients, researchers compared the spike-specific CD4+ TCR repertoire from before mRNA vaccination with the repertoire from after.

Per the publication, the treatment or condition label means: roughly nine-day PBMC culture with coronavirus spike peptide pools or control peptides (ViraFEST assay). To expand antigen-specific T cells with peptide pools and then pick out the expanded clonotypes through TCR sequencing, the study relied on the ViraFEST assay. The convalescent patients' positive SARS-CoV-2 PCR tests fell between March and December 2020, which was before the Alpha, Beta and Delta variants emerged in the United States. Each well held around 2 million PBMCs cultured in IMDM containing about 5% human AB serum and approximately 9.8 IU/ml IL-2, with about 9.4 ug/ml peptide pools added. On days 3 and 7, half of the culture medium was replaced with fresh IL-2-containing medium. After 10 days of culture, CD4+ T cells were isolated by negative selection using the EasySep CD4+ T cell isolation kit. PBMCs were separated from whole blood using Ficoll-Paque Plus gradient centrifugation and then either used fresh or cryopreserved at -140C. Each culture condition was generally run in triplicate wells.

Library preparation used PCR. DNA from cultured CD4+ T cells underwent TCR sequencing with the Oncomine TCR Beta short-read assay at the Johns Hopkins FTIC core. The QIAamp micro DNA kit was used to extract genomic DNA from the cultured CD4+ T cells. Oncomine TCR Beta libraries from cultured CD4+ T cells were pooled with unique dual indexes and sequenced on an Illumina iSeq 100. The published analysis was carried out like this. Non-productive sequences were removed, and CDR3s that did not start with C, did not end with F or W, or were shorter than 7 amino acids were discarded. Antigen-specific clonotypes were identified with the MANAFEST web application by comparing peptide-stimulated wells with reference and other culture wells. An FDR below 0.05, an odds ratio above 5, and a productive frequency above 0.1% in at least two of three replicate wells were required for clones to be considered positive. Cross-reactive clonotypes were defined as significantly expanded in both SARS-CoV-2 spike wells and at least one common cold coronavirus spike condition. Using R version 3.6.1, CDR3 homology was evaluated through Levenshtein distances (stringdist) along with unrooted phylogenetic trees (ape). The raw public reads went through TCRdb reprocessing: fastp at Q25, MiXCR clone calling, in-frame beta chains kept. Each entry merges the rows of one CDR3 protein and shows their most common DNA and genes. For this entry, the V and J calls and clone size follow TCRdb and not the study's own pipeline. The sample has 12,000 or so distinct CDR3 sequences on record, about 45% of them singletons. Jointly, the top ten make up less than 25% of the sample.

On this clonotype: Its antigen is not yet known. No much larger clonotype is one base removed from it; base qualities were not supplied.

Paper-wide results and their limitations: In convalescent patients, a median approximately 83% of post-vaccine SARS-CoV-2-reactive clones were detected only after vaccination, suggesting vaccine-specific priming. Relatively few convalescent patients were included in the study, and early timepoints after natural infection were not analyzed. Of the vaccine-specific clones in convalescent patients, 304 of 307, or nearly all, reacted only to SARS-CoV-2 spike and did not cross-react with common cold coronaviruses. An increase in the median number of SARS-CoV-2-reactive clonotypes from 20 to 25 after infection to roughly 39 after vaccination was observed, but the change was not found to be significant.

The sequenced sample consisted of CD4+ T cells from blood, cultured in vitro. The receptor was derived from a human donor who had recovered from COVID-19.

Here is the DNA: TGCGCCAGCAGCTTGGGCGTTGGGGTCATAGATCCCGAGCAGTACTTC. Its amino acids are CASSLGVGVIDPEQYF. The sequence is built from TRBV5-1 and TRBJ2-7; no D gene call is confident. Trimming removed 0 bases from V and 6 bases from J, leaving 19 bases between the germline ends. The CDR3 spans 16 residues, from the cysteine through the phenylalanine. Just CDR3 DNA is preserved here, 48 bases in frame from base 1. Reading the germline V gene gives CDR1 SGHRS and CDR2 YFSETQ. With the rest looked up from the reference TRBV5-1 and TRBJ2-7 genes rather than sequenced, the full variable domain is KAGVTQTPRYLIKTRGQQVTLSCSPISGHRSVSWYQQTPGQGLQFLFEYFSETQRNKGNFPGRFSGRQFSNSRSEMNVSTLELGDSALYLCASSLGVGVIDPEQYFGPGTRLTVT.